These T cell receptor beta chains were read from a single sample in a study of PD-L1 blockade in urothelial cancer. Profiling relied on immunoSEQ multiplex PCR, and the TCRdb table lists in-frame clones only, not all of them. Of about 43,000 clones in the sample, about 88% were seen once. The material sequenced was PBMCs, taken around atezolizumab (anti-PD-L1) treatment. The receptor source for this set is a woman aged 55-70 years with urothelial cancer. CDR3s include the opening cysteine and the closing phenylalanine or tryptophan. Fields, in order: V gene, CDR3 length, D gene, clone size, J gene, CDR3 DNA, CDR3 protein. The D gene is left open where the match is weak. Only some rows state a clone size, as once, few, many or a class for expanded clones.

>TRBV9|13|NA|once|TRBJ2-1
TGTGCCAGCAGCGTAGACTCAATTAATGAGCAGTTCTTC
CASSVDSINEQFF
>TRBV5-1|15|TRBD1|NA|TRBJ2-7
TGCGCCAGCAGCTTACCGACAGGGGGATCCTACGAGCAGTACTTC
CASSLPTGGSYEQYF
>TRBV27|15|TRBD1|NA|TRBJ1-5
TGTGCCAGTCAAGCAGGGACAGGGTGGGATCAGCCCCAGCATTTT
CASQAGTGWDQPQHF
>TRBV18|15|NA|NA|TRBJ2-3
TGTGCCAGCTCACCACTTGGGGAGAGCACAGATACGCAGTATTTT
CASSPLGESTDTQYF
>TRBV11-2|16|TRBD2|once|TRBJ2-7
TGTGCCAGCAGCTTAGTATGGGCGGGAGGGTCTGGGGAGCAGTACTTC
CASSLVWAGGSGEQYF
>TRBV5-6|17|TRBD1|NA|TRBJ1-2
TGTGCCAGCAGCTTGGTAGACAGGGTCGATCTCGAGGTCGGCTACACCTTC
CASSLVDRVDLEVGYTF
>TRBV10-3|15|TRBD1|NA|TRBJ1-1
TGTGCCTCCACTGGGGGACAGGGTATTAACACTGAAGCTTTCTTT
CASTGGQGINTEAFF
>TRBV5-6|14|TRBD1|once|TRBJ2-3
TGTGCCAGCAGCTTACAGGGGAGCACAGATACGCAGTATTTT
CASSLQGSTDTQYF
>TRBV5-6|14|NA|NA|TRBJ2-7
TGTGCCAGCAGGGATACAGGGCTTTCCTACGAGCAGTACTTC
CASRDTGLSYEQYF
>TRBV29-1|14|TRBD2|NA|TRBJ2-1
TGCAGCGCCTTGGGGCTAGCGGATTACAATGAGCAGTTCTTC
CSALGLADYNEQFF
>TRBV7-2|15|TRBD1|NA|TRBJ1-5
TGTGCCAGCAGCCGTCAAGGACAGGTGCATCAGCCCCAGCATTTT
CASSRQGQVHQPQHF
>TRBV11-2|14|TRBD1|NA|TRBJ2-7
TGTGCCAGCAGCTCCGGGACAGGGGACTACGAGCAGTACTTC
CASSSGTGDYEQYF
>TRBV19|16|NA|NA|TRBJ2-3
TGTGCCAGTAGTATCGAGATAGCATCGTATGGAGATACGCAGTATTTT
CASSIEIASYGDTQYF
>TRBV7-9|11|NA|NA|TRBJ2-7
TGTGCCAGCAGCTCTACCTACGAGCAGTACTTC
CASSSTYEQYF
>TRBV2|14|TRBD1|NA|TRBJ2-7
TGTGCCAGTAACAACAGGGGGCCCTCCTACGAGCAGTACTTC
CASNNRGPSYEQYF
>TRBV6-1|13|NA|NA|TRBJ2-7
TGTGCCAGCATGCGACGGTGGGGAGACGAGCAGTACTTC
CASMRRWGDEQYF
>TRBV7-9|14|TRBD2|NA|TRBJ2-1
TGTGCCAGCAGCTTAGCTGGGAGGGTCTTAGGGCAGTTCTTC
CASSLAGRVLGQFF
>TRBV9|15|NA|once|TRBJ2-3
TGTGCCAGCAGCGTAGCACTACATAGCACAGATACGCAGTATTTT
CASSVALHSTDTQYF
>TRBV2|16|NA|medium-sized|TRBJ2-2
TGTGCCAGCAGTGAACGGAGTAGGGGGTTATCCGGGGAGCTGTTTTTT
CASSERSRGLSGELFF
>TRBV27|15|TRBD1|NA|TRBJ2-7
TGTGCCAGCAGCCGACCGGGACAGGGGAACTACGAGCAGTACTTC
CASSRPGQGNYEQYF
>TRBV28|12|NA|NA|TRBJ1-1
TGTGCCAGCAGTACTAAATCGACTGAAGCTTTCTTT
CASSTKSTEAFF
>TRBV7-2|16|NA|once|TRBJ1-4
TGTGCCAGCAGCCCACGGACTCTTGCAACTAATGAAAAACTGTTTTTT
CASSPRTLATNEKLFF
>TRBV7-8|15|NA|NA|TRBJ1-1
TGTGCCAGCACATCCGTTGGGAGGATGAACACTGAAGCTTTCTTT
CASTSVGRMNTEAFF
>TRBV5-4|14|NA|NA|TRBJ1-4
TGTGCCAGCAGCCCGGGCGCGGGTAATGAAAAACTGTTTTTT
CASSPGAGNEKLFF
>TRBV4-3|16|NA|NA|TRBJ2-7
TGCGCCAGCAGCCAAGATCCAGGGCTGGACTCCTACGAGCAGTACTTC
CASSQDPGLDSYEQYF
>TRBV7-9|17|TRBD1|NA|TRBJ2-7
TGTGCCAGCAGCTATATCGGGACAGGGTTAGAAACCTACGAGCAGTACTTC
CASSYIGTGLETYEQYF
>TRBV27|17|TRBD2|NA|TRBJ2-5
TGTGCCAGCAGTTTAAGGAGGTCTAGCGGGGGACGAGAGACCCAGTACTTC
CASSLRRSSGGRETQYF
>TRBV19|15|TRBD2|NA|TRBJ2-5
TGTGCCAGTAGCCCCCAGGGACTAGCGGGAGAGACCCAGTACTTC
CASSPQGLAGETQYF
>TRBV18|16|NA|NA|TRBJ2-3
TGTGCCAGCTCACCACCCCTAACTAGTTTCACAGATACGCAGTATTTT
CASSPPLTSFTDTQYF
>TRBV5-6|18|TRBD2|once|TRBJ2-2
TGTGCCAGCAGCCGCGGACTAGCGGGGGTCCGCATGACCGGGGAGCTGTTTTTT
CASSRGLAGVRMTGELFF
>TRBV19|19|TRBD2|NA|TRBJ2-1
TGTGCCAGTAGTTTTTTTGTGACTAGCGGGAAAGGCGCCTACAATGAGCAGTTCTTC
CASSFFVTSGKGAYNEQFF
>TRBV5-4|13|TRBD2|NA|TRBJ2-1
TGTGCCAGCAGCTTGTCGTACGGGAGGGCTAGGTTCTTC
CASSLSYGRARFF
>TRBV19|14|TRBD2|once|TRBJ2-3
TGTGCCAGTGCTACTAGCGGGGGTACCGATACGCAGTATTTT
CASATSGGTDTQYF
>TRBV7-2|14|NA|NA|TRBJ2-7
TGTGCCAGCAGCTCTTCCGGGACTTACTACGAGCAGTACTTC
CASSSSGTYYEQYF
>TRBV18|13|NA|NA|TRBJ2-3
TGTGCCAGCTCACCCCAAAGGGGGGGTACGCAGTATTTT
CASSPQRGGTQYF
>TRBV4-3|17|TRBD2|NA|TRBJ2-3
TGCGCCAGCAGCCAAGAGACACTAGCGGGGGGATCAGATACGCAGTATTTT
CASSQETLAGGSDTQYF
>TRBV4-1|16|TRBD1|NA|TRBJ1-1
TGCGCCAGCAGCCAAACCCAGGGGGCGCGGGACACTGAAGCTTTCTTT
CASSQTQGARDTEAFF
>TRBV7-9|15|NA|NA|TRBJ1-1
TGTGCCAGCAGCTCGCGATACAGGGTTACCGCTGAAGCTTTCTTT
CASSSRYRVTAEAFF
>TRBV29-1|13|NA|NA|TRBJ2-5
TGCAGCACCCGGGACACCAGGAGGGAGACCCAGTACTTC
CSTRDTRRETQYF
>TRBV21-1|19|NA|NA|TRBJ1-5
TGTGCCAGCAGCCGTGGCGGGACAGGGGGCAATGGGAGCAATCAGCCCCAGCATTTT
CASSRGGTGGNGSNQPQHF
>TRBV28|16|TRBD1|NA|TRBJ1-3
TGTGCCAGCAGTCTTCCGGGACAGCCATCTGGAAACACCATATATTTT
CASSLPGQPSGNTIYF
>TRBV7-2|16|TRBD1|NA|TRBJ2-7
TGTGCCAGCAGCCGTAGCCTGGGACAGGCAAAGGGAGAGCAGTACTTC
CASSRSLGQAKGEQYF
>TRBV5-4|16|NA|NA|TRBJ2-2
TGTGCCAGCAGCTCTAGGGGGGGGGCGGACACCGGGGAGCTGTTTTTT
CASSSRGGADTGELFF
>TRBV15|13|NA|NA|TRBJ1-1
TGTGCCACCAGCTACTTGGTGAACACTGAAGCTTTCTTT
CATSYLVNTEAFF
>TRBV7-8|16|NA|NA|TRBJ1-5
TGTGCCAGCAGCTTAATCGGGGTCGGCAGCAATCAGCCCCAGCATTTT
CASSLIGVGSNQPQHF
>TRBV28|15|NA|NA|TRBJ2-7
TGTGCCAGCAGTTCCCCGAGGGGGGGGCTTCCCGAGCAGTACTTC
CASSSPRGGLPEQYF
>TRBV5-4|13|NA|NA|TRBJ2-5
TGTGCCAGCAGTTTAGACAGGCAAGAGACCCAGTACTTC
CASSLDRQETQYF
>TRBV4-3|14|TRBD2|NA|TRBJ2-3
TGCGCCAGCAGCCCGCGGGGGGCAACAGATACGCAGTATTTT
CASSPRGATDTQYF
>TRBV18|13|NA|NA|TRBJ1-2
TGTGCCAGCTCACCAATCAGGGGTAATGGCTACACCTTC
CASSPIRGNGYTF
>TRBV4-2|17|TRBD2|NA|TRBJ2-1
TGTGCCAGCAGCCAAGATAGCGGTAGCGGGAGAGCCAATGAGCAGTTCTTC
CASSQDSGSGRANEQFF
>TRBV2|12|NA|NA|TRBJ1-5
TGTGCCAGCAGTGTACAGGGTGAGCCCCAGCATTTT
CASSVQGEPQHF
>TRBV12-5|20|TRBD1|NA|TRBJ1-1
TGTGCTAGTGGTTTGGTATCATGGACAGGGGAGGGGGGCTTTAACACTGAAGCTTTCTTT
CASGLVSWTGEGGFNTEAFF
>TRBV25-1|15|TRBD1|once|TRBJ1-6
TGTGCCAGCAGAGGGGCTGGGACAGGGAATTCACCCCTCCACTTT
CASRGAGTGNSPLHF
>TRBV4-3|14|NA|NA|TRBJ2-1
TGCGCCAGCAGCCCAACTAGCTACTACAATGAGCAGTTCTTC
CASSPTSYYNEQFF